This T cell receptor (beta chain) comes out of a study of CD4 T cells in relation to SARS-CoV-2 and coronaviruses. Study details: The negative reference was HIV-1 Nef peptide pool or peptide-free culture.

In regard to this clone: Antigen unknown.

The unexposed donors gave CD4+ T cells in about 2011-2019, prior to COVID-19. After more than eight days of culture, CD4+ T cells were isolated. Cells permitting, SARS-CoV-2 S/N and four cold-coronavirus spikes were tested on unexposed-donor CD4+ T cells. Each well had a few million PBMCs in around 4.5% human AB serum with IL-2. Measured with immunoSEQ multiplex PCR; TCRdb has only the in-frame clones, and not every one. The profile shows some 14,000 clones, just under 80% of them singletons. The germline CDR1 and CDR2 sequences are LNHDA and SQIVND (reference sequence). V lost 3 bases to trimming and J lost 8 bases, with 10 bases between them. The length of the CDR3 is 13 residues.

The TCR sequence derives from a human donor in good health. The chain links TRBV19 to TRBJ1-4, with D tentatively TRBD1 (6 bases). Sequencing was performed on CD4+ T cells from PBMCs, cultured in vitro. DNA of the CDR3: TGTGCCAGTAGTATGGGGGGCTTGGAAAAACTGTTTTTT. Amino acid sequence: CASSMGGLEKLFF.